The 27 T cell receptor beta chains below all came from one sample that was sequenced in a study of T cells after yellow fever vaccination. TCRdb re-derived calls from the 5' RACE reads in MiXCR, one entry per CDR3 protein. The top ten hold 3% to 3.5% of the sample, which has about 320,000 distinct CDR3 sequences, around 10% seen once. Sequences were derived from CD4+ T cells sorted from PBMCs, sampled 45 days after the yellow fever booster vaccination. The source is a man aged 18 to 29 who received the YFV17D yellow fever vaccine.

The CDR3 DNA sequence: TGTGCCAGCAGCTTAATGGCGGGGGGGAACAATGAGCAGTTCTTC. Encoded protein: CASSLMAGGNNEQFF. This chain joins TRBV7-2 and TRBJ2-1; TRBD2 matches 9 bases. J was trimmed by 5 bases and V by 2 bases; bases with no gene match: 4. The CDR3 is 15 residues long. Germline assignment: CDR1 SGHTA and CDR2 FQGNSA. Full variable domain (outside the CDR3, taken from reference TRBV7-2 and TRBJ2-1): GAGVSQSPSNKVTEKGKDVELRCDPISGHTALYWYRQSLGQGLEFLIYFQGNSAPDKSGLPSDRFSAERTGGSVSTLTIQRTQQEDSAVYLCASSLMAGGNNEQFFGPGTRLTVL.

This clonotype turned up a few times. This chain uses TRBV16 with TRBJ1-2; D remains unclear. Germline V CDR1 and CDR2: KGHSY, FQNENV. V lost 2 bases and J lost 4, with 8 bases in between. This CDR3 spans 13 amino acids. CDR3: CASSQGLFYGYTF. CDR3 sequence (DNA): TGTGCCAGCAGCCAAGGCCTTTTCTATGGCTACACCTTC.

This clonotype has only a few counts. The V call is TRBV7-3, the J call TRBJ2-3; perhaps TRBD2 as D (6 bases). V was shortened by 5 bases and J by 2 bases, with 17 bases between the two germline ends. Germline CDR1 reads SGHTA; CDR2 reads FQGTGA. This CDR3 is 16 amino acids long. The DNA of the CDR3 is TGTGCCAGCAGCCCCGGGGTAGCGGAGACCACAGATACGCAGTATTTT. Protein product: CASSPGVAETTDTQYF.

This clonotype was seen only a few times. This chain connects TRBV18 to TRBJ2-3; D perhaps matches TRBD1 (6 bases). This CDR3 contains 15 residues. Germline values: CDR1 KGHSH, CDR2 LQKENI. Trimming stripped 1 base from V and 2 bases from J, with 10 bases between. The DNA for the CDR3 is TGTGCCAGCTCACCACGGGGGCAGGTCACAGATACGCAGTATTTT. Encoded protein: CASSPRGQVTDTQYF.

This clonotype has a handful of counts. The chain couples TRBV4-3 to TRBJ2-5; no clear D gene. Looked up from germline, CDR1 is LGHNA and CDR2 is YSLEER. Deletions cut 0 bases from V and 5 bases from J, with 13 bases between. CDR3 length: 15 amino acids. In DNA, the CDR3 is TGCGCCAGCAGCCAAGACTCACGGCTAGTGGAGACCCAGTACTTC. Amino acids: CASSQDSRLVETQYF.

As DNA, the CDR3 is TGTGCCTGGAGCCCTAGAGAGGTAGCTTTCTTT. It translates to CAWSPREVAFF. The chain uses TRBV30 and TRBJ1-1, with unresolved D. The germline gives CDR1 GTSNPN, CDR2 SVGIG (reference sequence). The CDR3 has 11 amino acids. The V end was cut by 3 bases, the J end by 10 bases, with 12 bases between.

The chain is built from TRBV6-5 and TRBJ1-5; 12 bases line up with TRBD1. Germline V gives CDR1 MNHEY, CDR2 SVGAGI. This CDR3 has 15 residues. With 4 bases clipped from V and 6 bases from J, the junction kept 4 bases outside the gene matches. The CDR3 loop is CASSSGTGGSQPQHF. The CDR3 DNA follows: TGTGCCAGCAGTTCCGGGACAGGGGGCTCTCAGCCCCAGCATTTT.

This clonotype has only a few counts. The V call is TRBV7-2, the J call TRBJ2-3; tentative D call: TRBD2 (5 bases). In germline, CDR1 is SGHTA, CDR2 FQGNSA. Trimming removed 6 bases at V and 2 bases at J, with 12 bases between. CDR3 length: 14 amino acids. CDR3 nucleotides: TGTGCCAGCAGTGTTGGACTTTTCACAGATACGCAGTATTTT. It codes for CASSVGLFTDTQYF.

This clonotype was recorded a few times. The V and J genes are TRBV12-3 or TRBV12-4 and TRBJ1-2, with TRBD1 identical over 11 bases. The CDR3 spans 16 residues. With V trimmed by 4 bases and J by 5 bases, 9 bases remained unmatched. The CDR3 spells CASSYSDRGPFYGYTF. The DNA for the CDR3 is TGTGCCAGCAGTTACTCGGACAGGGGGCCGTTTTATGGCTACACCTTC.

This clonotype was seen once. The V gene is TRBV10-3, the J gene TRBJ2-1; 9 nucleotides agree with TRBD1. Trimming took 7 bases from V and 8 from J; bases not matched to a gene: 3. Germline V gives CDR1 ENHRY, CDR2 SYGVKD. The CDR3 is 12 amino acids. As DNA, the CDR3 is TGTGCCATCAAAAGACAGGGGGATGAGCAGTTCTTC. Translated: CAIKRQGDEQFF.

The table lists this clonotype with many counts. The chain employs TRBV7-2 and TRBJ2-5; TRBD2 might be the D (5 bases). Germline assignment: CDR1 SGHTA and CDR2 FQGNSA. Trimming shortened V by 4 bases and J by 5 bases, and 8 bases separated the two germline ends. The CDR3 is made up of 12 amino acids. CDR3 in amino acids: CASSSDSETQYF. CDR3 nucleotide sequence: TGTGCCAGCAGCTCGGACTCGGAGACCCAGTACTTC.

The rearrangement joins TRBV5-1 to TRBJ2-1, with D perhaps matching TRBD1 (6 bases). The CDR3 has 15 residues. In germline, CDR1 is SGHRS, CDR2 YFSETQ. V lost 3 bases, J lost 0 bases, and 10 bases lay in between. DNA for the CDR3: TGCGCCAGCAGCTCAGGGGAGAGCTCCTACAATGAGCAGTTCTTC. It is translated as CASSSGESSYNEQFF.

The chain joins TRBV19 to TRBJ2-3; D unclear. Per germline, CDR1 LNHDA and CDR2 SQIVND (reference sequence). The CDR3 sequence is 15 residues long. Trimming shortened V by 4 bases and J by 0 bases, and 11 bases separated the two germline ends. The chain's CDR3 is CASSTEQKSTDTQYF. DNA for the CDR3: TGTGCCAGTAGTACCGAACAGAAGAGCACAGATACGCAGTATTTT.

The chain is built from TRBV28 and TRBJ2-2; D is unclear. Trimming took off 3 bases at V and 15 bases at J, with 17 bases between the two ends. The CDR3 loop spans 13 amino acids. Germline V lookup: CDR1 MDHEN, CDR2 SYDVKM. In DNA, the CDR3 is TGTGCCAGCAGTTTGGCCTCCCCGCAAGAAATGTTTTTT. It is translated as CASSLASPQEMFF.

This chain links TRBV12-3 or TRBV12-4 with TRBJ1-5, with D possibly being TRBD1 (6 bases). Trimming pared 4 bases from V and 0 bases from J, leaving 13 bases between. The CDR3 runs to 16 residues. CDR3 region: CASSYDDRNSNQPQHF. CDR3 in DNA: TGTGCCAGCAGTTATGACGACAGGAATAGCAATCAGCCCCAGCATTTT.

This clonotype was seen ten or more times. The gene calls are TRBV7-6 and TRBJ2-1; D may match TRBD1 or TRBD2 (5 bases each). Germline CDR1 and CDR2: SGHVS and FNYEAQ. CDR3 size: 13 residues. Trimming pared 0 bases from V and 9 bases from J, leaving 9 bases between. CDR3 sequence: CASSLAMGTEQFF. The CDR3 nucleotides are TGTGCCAGCAGCTTAGCGATGGGGACTGAGCAGTTCTTC.

This clonotype was seen only a few times. The chain employs TRBV7-9 and TRBJ1-4, with 7 bases that match TRBD1. The CDR3 covers 15 residues. Germline-derived CDR1 and CDR2 are SEHNR and FQNEAQ (reference sequence). Unmatched junction bases numbered 3, after V lost 0 bases and J lost 5 bases. Here the CDR3 reads CASSLAVTGNEKLFF. The CDR3 coding sequence is TGTGCCAGCAGCTTAGCTGTGACAGGGAATGAAAAACTGTTTTTT.

The chain has TRBV18 and TRBJ2-5; D is undetermined. Germline V gives CDR1 KGHSH, CDR2 LQKENI. Trimming pared 2 bases from V and 4 bases from J, leaving 8 bases between. This CDR3 is built from 13 residues. CDR3 in DNA: TGTGCCAGCTCACCAGCTGTCGGAGAGACCCAGTACTTC. Amino acids: CASSPAVGETQYF.

This chain joins TRBV20-1 and TRBJ1-2; no reliable D call. Germline CDR1 is DFQATT and CDR2 is SNEGSKA (reference sequence). Trimming took off 3 bases at V and 3 bases at J, with 17 bases between the two ends. The CDR3 extends over 15 amino acids. This chain's CDR3 is CSASPGTSKDYGYTF. The DNA of the CDR3 is TGCAGTGCTAGTCCTGGTACATCTAAGGACTATGGCTACACCTTC.

This clonotype has at least ten counts. The chain is built from TRBV2 and TRBJ2-1; TRBD2 agrees at 9 bases. The CDR3 length is 16 residues. Germline V gives CDR1 SNHLY, CDR2 FYNNEI. V lost 7 bases, J lost 4 bases, and 11 bases stayed unmatched. The CDR3 sequence: CASIPNKAGGYNEQFF. For the CDR3, the DNA is TGTGCCAGCATTCCCAACAAGGCGGGGGGGTACAATGAGCAGTTCTTC.

This clonotype was recorded many times. V gene TRBV4-3 combines with J gene TRBJ1-3; TRBD1 matches 8 bases. Unmatched junction bases numbered 11, after V lost 4 bases and J lost 3 bases. The length of the CDR3 is 17 residues. From germline, CDR1 is LGHNA and CDR2 YSLEER. CDR3 residues: CASSLDISGQGGNTIYF. CDR3 coding DNA: TGCGCCAGCAGCCTGGATATAAGCGGACAGGGTGGAAACACCATATATTTT.

V gene TRBV5-1 combines with J gene TRBJ2-5, with unresolved D. Deletions cut 1 base from V and 4 bases from J, with 14 bases between. CDR1 SGHRS and CDR2 YFSETQ come from the germline V gene. The CDR3 length is 15 residues. CDR3 DNA sequence: TGCGCCAGCAGCTTGACCCGGCAGGATGCAGAGACCCAGTACTTC. The encoded protein is CASSLTRQDAETQYF.

This clonotype has only a few counts. Written as DNA, the CDR3 is TGCAGTGTGGGGACCGGGAGTCGCGAGCAGTACTTC. It encodes CSVGTGSREQYF. The chain combines TRBV20-1 with TRBJ2-7; a possible D gene is TRBD2 (6 bases). Trimming removed 7 bases from V and 6 bases from J, with 16 bases in between. Per germline, CDR1 DFQATT and CDR2 SNEGSKA (reference sequence). The CDR3 totals 12 residues.

This clonotype has only a few counts. The chain carries TRBV7-2 and TRBJ2-3, with 8 nucleotides matching TRBD2. Germline CDR1 and CDR2: SGHTA and FQGNSA. The J segment lost 4 bases and the V segment lost 2 bases, leaving 2 bases of the junction unmatched. This CDR3 is 14 amino acids long. CDR3 coding DNA: TGTGCCAGCAGCTTACAGCGGGGGCCAGATACGCAGTATTTT. Its translation: CASSLQRGPDTQYF.

The V and J genes are TRBV7-2 and TRBJ1-6, with 7 bases lining up with TRBD1. V was pared by 7 bases and J by 6 bases, with 18 bases of the junction left unmatched. The length of the CDR3 is 18 residues. Looked up from germline, CDR1 is SGHTA and CDR2 is FQGNSA. CDR3 loop: CASTPGDSAFPTNSPLHF. Written as DNA, the CDR3 is TGTGCCAGCACCCCTGGGGACAGCGCCTTCCCGACTAATTCACCCCTCCACTTT.

This clonotype was counted ten times or more. The chain couples TRBV11-3 to TRBJ2-1; 10 nucleotides match TRBD1. The V segment lost 1 base and the J segment 7 bases; nucleotides outside the gene matches: 4. Per the germline V gene, CDR1 is SGHNT and CDR2 is YENEEA. The CDR3 loop spans 15 amino acids. For the CDR3, the DNA is TGTGCCAGCAGCTTAGGGGACAGGGGTGGGAATGAGCAGTTCTTC. Translated: CASSLGDRGGNEQFF.

In its sample, this clonotype was seen a few times. The chain uses TRBV3-1 and TRBJ2-5; 7 nucleotides agree with TRBD1. After removal of 4 bases from V and 5 bases from J, the junction contained 10 bases not matched to a gene. CDR3 size: 15 residues. The germline V gene has CDR1 LGHDT and CDR2 YNNKEL (reference sequence). The CDR3 DNA sequence: TGTGCCAGCAGCCCCCGACAGGGCTGGCGGGAGACCCAGTACTTC. Its protein product is CASSPRQGWRETQYF.